This T cell receptor (beta chain) was recorded in a study of CD8+ T cells in alopecia areata. J lost 9 bases, V lost 6 bases, and 6 bases had no gene match. This CDR3 is 14 amino acids long. Germline V gene lookup returns CDR1 SNHLY and CDR2 FYNNEI. This clone was seen only a few times. Sequencing used cDNA as its template, made by extracting RNA and reverse transcribing it. Libraries were prepared by immunoSEQ multiplex PCR; TCRdb keeps only in-frame clonotypes and omits some of them. The sample lists 110,000 or so clones; around three fifths were seen once. The treatment here: oral pan-JAK inhibitor, 5-10 mg twice daily.

The V and J genes are TRBV2 and TRBJ1-6, with TRBD1 matching over 9 bases. This TCR was sampled from a human donor with alopecia areata. The sequences come from CD4+ T cells sorted from blood, collected at week 24, from a patient treated with tofacitinib. CDR3 nucleotides: TGTGCCAGCAGATTGGACAGGGGAGCTTCACCCCTCCACTTT. Its protein product is CASRLDRGASPLHF.